One and the same sample provided the 24 T cell receptor beta chains below, sequenced in a study of tumor-infiltrating lymphocytes in primary liver carcinoma. The tissue used was unsorted bulk material of about 19-33 mg. RNA and DNA were co-extracted from it with the AllPrep DNA/RNA mini kit. From roughly 470 ng total RNA, TCR beta cDNA was generated with a primer in the constant region. Three-round nested multiplex PCR performed with slightly modified ARM-PCR produced the TCR beta libraries. Investigators reported that the first two PCR rounds, at roughly 10 cycles each, used TRBV1-TRBV30 forward primers with a C-beta reverse primer. TCRdb ran MiXCR on the multiplex PCR reads and lists one entry per CDR3 protein. The data hold 30,000 to 40,000 distinct CDR3 sequences, with over 65% observed a single time. Sequencing input: liver tumor tissue from sampling region 4. Described subset: tumor region T4, right-lateral pole. These receptors were collected from a middle-aged man with primary liver carcinoma and hepatitis B virus infection.

This clonotype was counted once. Relative to the germline gene, one junction end is altered; a read error may explain this. V and J are TRBV6-2 or TRBV6-3 and TRBJ1-2; D ambiguous. Germline CDR1 MNHEY, CDR2 SVGEGT. This CDR3 comprises 14 residues. The CDR3 region has the DNA TGCGCCAGCAACTCCGGACCAATGAACTATGGCTACACCTTC. As protein: CASNSGPMNYGYTF.

Notes on this clonotype: The junction departs from germline at one end; a sequencing error may be responsible. The V gene is TRBV4-2, the J gene TRBJ1-6; D is unclear. Looked up from germline, CDR1 is LGHNA and CDR2 is YNFKEQ. This CDR3 spans 15 amino acids. Written as DNA, the CDR3 is TGTGCCAACAGCCAAGTGATAGCTTCTACCTCACCCCTCCACTTT. Amino acid sequence: CANSQVIASTSPLHF.

This sequence joins TRBV6-5 and TRBJ2-1; no clear D. Trimming left V 10 bases short and J 4 bases short, with 14 bases between. This CDR3 region has 13 residues. From germline, CDR1 is MNHEY and CDR2 SVGAGI. The CDR3 is CANNSGPYNEQFF. Here the CDR3 DNA reads TGTGCCAACAATTCTGGCCCTTACAATGAGCAGTTCTTC.

Concerning this clonotype itself: The CDR3 does not end in the conserved phenylalanine or tryptophan, so this is likely a read error. The DNA is omitted, as the CDR3 cannot be located on it reliably, and the CDR3 follows TCRdb's listing. This chain connects TRBV5-4 to TRBJ2-1; the table names TRBD1, a call not compared with the DNA. The germline CDR1 and CDR2 sequences are SGHNT and YYREEE (reference sequence). Termini included, the CDR3 measures 16 amino acids. The CDR3 here is CASSPGVGGYVNEQFL.

For this clonotype: Germline is not matched at one junction end, which may reflect a read error. This chain links TRBV4-2 with TRBJ2-1; TRBD2 matches at 14 bases. Germline values: CDR1 LGHNA, CDR2 YNFKEQ. CDR3 length: 16 residues. CDR3 sequence: CTSSHTTSGRDNGQFF. For the CDR3, the DNA is TGTACCAGCAGCCATACGACTAGCGGGAGGGACAATGGGCAGTTCTTC.

Note on this clonotype: At one boundary the junction diverges from the germline segment, which might be a read error. V usage is TRBV11-3 and J usage is TRBJ1-5; TRBD1 might be the D (5 bases). The CDR3 contains 14 residues. The germline gives CDR1 SGHNT, CDR2 YENEEA. The DNA of the CDR3 is TGTGCCAGCGATGACAGCTATAGTAATCAACCCCAGCATTTT. It is translated as CASDDSYSNQPQHF.

As to this clonotype: Since no conserved phenylalanine or tryptophan closes the CDR3, a read error is the likely cause. The chain joins TRBV11-2 to TRBJ2-7; D may be TRBD2 (6 bases). The CDR3 is made up of 13 amino acids. Germline values: CDR1 SGHAT, CDR2 FQNNGV. CDR3 sequence (DNA): TGTACTAGCAGCTTAAGTGAGCGGGTCCAGCAGTACTCC. It encodes CTSSLSERVQQYS.

The chain is built from TRBV4-3 and TRBJ2-1, with a weak D call TRBD2 (6 bases). The germline V and J ends were trimmed by 1 base and 9 bases, with 10 bases remaining between them. There are 13 residues in the CDR3. Germline loops: CDR1 LGHNA, CDR2 YSLEER. The CDR3 loop reads CASSQGSGVEQFF. The DNA of the CDR3 is TGCGCCAGCAGCCAAGGGTCGGGGGTTGAGCAGTTCTTC.

In the case of this clonotype: The junction differs from germline at one of its ends, possibly a read error. The chain combines TRBV11-2 with TRBJ2-7; tentative D call: TRBD1 (5 bases). The CDR3 length is 14 residues. The V gene's germline CDR1 is SGHAT and CDR2 FQNNGV. The CDR3: CASSSNRYSNEQCF. CDR3 bases: TGTGCCAGCAGCTCTAACAGGTACTCCAACGAGCAGTGCTTC. Combining the CDR3 with reference TRBV11-2 and TRBJ2-7 gives the whole variable domain EAGVAQSPRYKIIEKRQSVAFWCNPISGHATLYWYQQILGQGPKLLIQFQNNGVVDDSQLPKDRFSAERLKGVDSTLKIQPAKLEDSAVYLCASSSNRYSNEQCFGPGTRLTVT.

This clonotype was counted ten times or more. The V and J genes are TRBV19 and TRBJ1-1; D is undetermined. The germline gives CDR1 LNHDA, CDR2 SQIVND (reference sequence). The CDR3 extends over 13 amino acids. V shed 3 bases and J shed 3 bases, with 8 bases lying between them. The CDR3 bases are TGTGCCAGTAGTATTACTGGTGACACTGAAGCTTTCTTT. This sequence encodes CASSITGDTEAFF. Complete variable domain (other parts from reference TRBV19 and TRBJ1-1): DGGITQSPKYLFRKEGQNVTLSCEQNLNHDAMYWYRQDPGQGLRLIYYSQIVNDFQKGDIAEGYSVSREKKESFPLTVTSAQKNPTAFYLCASSITGDTEAFFGQGTRLTVV.

As to this clonotype: The CDR3 does not close with the conserved phenylalanine or tryptophan, likely indicating a read error. It is unclear where the CDR3 begins or ends on the DNA, so no DNA is shown, and the CDR3 is as TCRdb lists it. This chain connects TRBV11-3 to TRBJ2-1. 14 amino acids form the CDR3, both terminal residues included. Per germline, CDR1 SGHNT and CDR2 YENEEA. This chain's CDR3 is CASSLGVLNNERFL.

About this clonotype: Sequence at one end of the junction differs from germline and may be a read error. The genes are TRBV20-1 and TRBJ2-7, with a tentative D call TRBD2 (6 bases). Germline V gene data show CDR1 as DFQATT and CDR2 as SNEGSKA (reference sequence). The CDR3 has 12 amino acids. The CDR3 loop is CNASAEGATQYF. As DNA, the CDR3 is TGCAATGCTAGCGCAGAAGGAGCGACGCAGTACTTC.

This clonotype has a single count. Since no conserved phenylalanine or tryptophan closes the CDR3, a read error is the likely cause. The chain joins TRBV5-6 to TRBJ2-1; the match to TRBD2 covers 10 bases. Germline CDR1 is SGHDT and CDR2 is YYEEEE. CDR3 length equals 16 residues. Written as DNA, the CDR3 is TGTGCCAGCAGCTCGTCTGGGAGCGGGAGGGACAATGGGCAGTTCTTA. It specifies CASSSSGSGRDNGQFL.

As regards this clonotype: The junction does not match germline at one end; this may be a read error. This chain links TRBV28 with TRBJ2-2, with a weak D call TRBD1 (5 bases). There are 15 residues in the CDR3. Germline values: CDR1 MDHEN, CDR2 SYDVKM. In DNA, the CDR3 is TGTGCCAGAAGTTTCAACAGGCCGAGCACCGGGGAGCTGTTTTTT. This gives the protein CARSFNRPSTGELFF.

V usage is TRBV11-2 and J usage is TRBJ2-3, with D tentatively TRBD2 (5 bases). V was pared by 3 bases and J by 5 bases, with 9 bases between. Germline V gene lookup returns CDR1 SGHAT and CDR2 FQNNGV. The CDR3 spans 13 residues. CDR3 residues: CASSFPGLDTQYF. In DNA, the CDR3 is TGTGCCAGCAGCTTCCCAGGACTAGATACGCAGTATTTT.

In the case of this clonotype: Given the absence of the conserved phenylalanine or tryptophan at the CDR3 end, a read error is likely. No DNA is shown, since the ends of the CDR3 on it are uncertain; the CDR3 is the one TCRdb lists. The rearrangement links TRBV11-2 to TRBJ2-7; the D call of TRBD2 is as the table states it, not checked on the DNA. The CDR3 length equals 13 residues, ends included. CDR1 and CDR2 (germline): SGHAT, FQNNGV. The chain's CDR3 is CASSGSGWNEQHS.

V is TRBV6-5 and J is TRBJ2-7; 10 nucleotides align to TRBD2. V trimming: 11 bases; J trimming: 6 bases; junction bases outside the gene matches: 13. The CDR3 contains 14 residues. Germline CDR1 is MNHEY and CDR2 is SVGAGI. CDR3 bases: TGTGCCGGCTGTTCTCCAGCGGGAGGGGGCGAGCAGTACTTC. Encoded protein: CAGCSPAGGGEQYF.

Worth noting for this clonotype: No conserved phenylalanine or tryptophan is present at the end of the CDR3, so a read error is the likely explanation. The V call is TRBV11-3, the J call TRBJ2-1; the D is unclear. Germline V lookup: CDR1 SGHNT, CDR2 YENEEA. The CDR3 is 14 residues long. CDR3 residues: CVSSLGDSNSEQFS. The CDR3 bases are TGTGTCAGCAGCTTAGGCGACTCGAACAGTGAGCAGTTCTCC.

The CDR3 here is CNVDLTSSSGANVLTF. CDR3 in DNA: TGCAACGTCGATTTGACCTCAAGCTCTGGGGCCAACGTCCTGACTTTC. The genes are TRBV29-1 and TRBJ2-6; D remains ambiguous. Germline values: CDR1 SQVTM, CDR2 ANQGSEA. The CDR3 consists of 16 residues.

Comment on this clonotype: No conserved phenylalanine or tryptophan is present at the end of the CDR3, so a read error is the likely explanation. This chain links TRBV6-2 or TRBV6-3 with TRBJ2-1; the D is unclear. Germline lookup yields CDR1 MNHEY and CDR2 SVGEGT. V lost 7 bases and J lost 0, with 13 bases in between. The CDR3 is 15 amino acids. The CDR3 spells CASTACEHSYNEQFC. CDR3 bases: TGTGCCAGCACTGCCTGCGAACACTCCTACAATGAGCAGTTCTGC.

V gene TRBV5-1 combines with J gene TRBJ2-1; D possibly corresponds to TRBD2 (5 bases). The CDR3 runs to 15 residues. Germline-derived CDR1 and CDR2 are SGHRS and YFSETQ. Trimming took 1 base from V and 8 from J, leaving 16 bases between them. CDR3 amino acids: CASSLTSVRAHEQFF. Written as DNA, the CDR3 is TGCGCCAGCAGCTTGACCAGCGTGAGGGCCCATGAGCAGTTCTTC.

This clonotype was recorded many times. This rearrangement joins TRBV20-1 to TRBJ2-1, with 11 bases identical to TRBD2. The CDR3 consists of 16 residues. The germline gives CDR1 DFQATT, CDR2 SNEGSKA (reference sequence). With V trimmed by 1 base and J by 0 bases, 2 bases remained unmatched. The CDR3 loop reads CSARGTSGSSYNEQFF. DNA of the CDR3: TGCAGTGCTAGAGGTACTAGCGGGAGCTCCTACAATGAGCAGTTCTTC.

Only one count was recorded for this clonotype. One end of the junction varies from germline; a read error may be responsible. The chain recombines TRBV9 with TRBJ2-7; TRBD2 agrees at 10 bases. The length of the CDR3 is 14 residues. Germline loops: CDR1 SGDLS, CDR2 YYNGEE. CDR3 bases: TGTGCCAGCAGCGTTACTAGCGGGACTGGCGAGCAGCACTTC. Its protein is CASSVTSGTGEQHF.

Worth noting for this clonotype: The junction departs from the called germline gene at one end, perhaps through a read error. The CDR3 protein is CTSSPPGQTDTQYF. The CDR3 DNA sequence: TGTACCAGCAGCCCCCCGGGCCAGACAGATACGCAGTATTTT. This chain joins TRBV11-2 and TRBJ2-3; D is undetermined. The CDR3 contains 14 residues. CDR1 is SGHAT and CDR2 is FQNNGV in the germline V gene.